One and the same sample provided the 20 T cell receptor beta chains below, sequenced in a study of blood T cell repertoires in COVID-19 (dated by TCRdb to 2019 to 2021). The library relied on the immunoSEQ multiplex PCR assay. Held by TCRdb, this immuneACCESS table contains in-frame sequences only and omits some clones. Under half of the omission traces to an unresolved V gene where checked; the cause of the rest is unknown. Within this sample are under 150,000 clones, with roughly 82% of them counted one time only. About 8.5% of the sample comes from the top ten. The material sequenced was peripheral blood. The origin of the receptors is a woman in her thirties or forties with acute or convalescent COVID-19.

The V gene is TRBV12-3 or TRBV12-4, the J gene TRBJ2-7; 8 nucleotides line up with TRBD1. This CDR3 comprises 13 residues. Germline trimming cut 4 bases from V and 6 bases from J; bases unmatched to any gene: 5. The CDR3: CASSYTGGREQYF. The CDR3, as DNA: TGTGCCAGCAGTTATACAGGGGGGCGCGAGCAGTACTTC.

This clone was found once. V is TRBV9 and J is TRBJ2-5, with TRBD2 matching 15 bases. The CDR3 is 17 residues long. Trimming took 2 bases from V and 3 from J; bases not matched to a gene: 5. The germline CDR1 and CDR2 sequences are SGDLS and YYNGEE. Here the CDR3 reads CASSVGLAGGLEETQYF. The CDR3 nucleotides read TGTGCCAGCAGCGTCGGACTAGCGGGGGGGCTAGAAGAGACCCAGTACTTC.

The chain carries TRBV5-1 and TRBJ1-6; perhaps TRBD1 as D (5 bases). Germline values: CDR1 SGHRS, CDR2 YFSETQ. The V end was cut by 1 base, the J end by 9 bases, with 11 bases between. This CDR3 contains 14 residues. This CDR3 is CASSLKGEGSPLHF. CDR3 DNA sequence: TGCGCCAGCAGCTTGAAAGGGGAAGGTTCACCCCTCCACTTT.

J is TRBJ1-2 and V is TRBV5-1; TRBD1 is a possible D gene (6 bases). Per germline, CDR1 SGHRS and CDR2 YFSETQ. This CDR3 is built from 16 residues. V was shortened by 1 base and J by 0 bases, with 13 bases between the two germline ends. The CDR3 spells CASSLTGQAANYGYTF. CDR3 bases: TGCGCCAGCAGCTTGACAGGGCAGGCCGCTAACTATGGCTACACCTTC.

The chain couples TRBV9 to TRBJ2-2, with D perhaps matching TRBD1 (6 bases). V was pared by 4 bases and J by 4 bases, with 17 bases between. Germline CDR1 reads SGDLS; CDR2 reads YYNGEE. The CDR3 contains 16 residues. CDR3 residues: CASSTDRFHFTGELFF. CDR3 sequence (DNA): TGTGCCAGCAGCACTGACAGGTTCCATTTCACCGGGGAGCTGTTTTTT.

This chain joins TRBV7-3 and TRBJ2-3, with TRBD2 matching 7 bases. J was trimmed by 1 base and V by 3 bases; bases with no gene match: 1. The CDR3 contains 14 residues. Germline V CDR1 and CDR2: SGHTA, FQGTGA. This CDR3 reads CASSFTSGTDTQYF. The DNA of the CDR3 is TGTGCCAGCAGCTTCACTAGCGGCACAGATACGCAGTATTTT.

The rearrangement joins TRBV20-1 to TRBJ1-6; D is perhaps TRBD1 (6 bases). The CDR3 extends over 12 amino acids. CDR1 DFQATT and CDR2 SNEGSKA come from the germline V gene (reference sequence). The V and J ends lost 3 bases and 7 bases respectively, with 7 bases between them. The CDR3 DNA reads as TGCAGTGCTAGTAGGGGGAATTCACCCCTCCACTTT. It encodes CSASRGNSPLHF.

The count of this clone is one. The V and J genes are TRBV9 and TRBJ2-1, with a tentative D call TRBD2 (7 bases). CDR3 length equals 16 residues. The V and J ends lost 4 bases and 8 bases respectively, with 22 bases between them. CDR1 and CDR2 (germline): SGDLS, YYNGEE. The CDR3 DNA reads TGTGCCAGCAGCTTTTTTGGCGGGGGCGACTGGGATGAGCAGTTCTTC. It codes for CASSFFGGGDWDEQFF.

The chain uses TRBV28 and TRBJ1-2; TRBD1 might be the D (5 bases). Germline V gene lookup returns CDR1 MDHEN and CDR2 SYDVKM. CDR3 length: 11 residues. Trimming stripped 3 bases from V and 8 bases from J, with 7 bases between. The CDR3 spells CASSFGGGYTF. Written as DNA, the CDR3 is TGTGCCAGCAGTTTCGGGGGGGGCTACACCTTC.

The V call is TRBV6-5, the J call TRBJ1-3, with D possibly matching TRBD1 (5 bases). The CDR3 contains 14 residues. V gave up 7 bases and J gave up 1 base, with 11 bases separating them. Germline V gene lookup returns CDR1 MNHEY and CDR2 SVGAGI. The CDR3: CASTRGGSGNTIYF. In nucleotides, the CDR3 is TGTGCCAGCACCCGGGGGGGGTCTGGAAACACCATATATTTT.

V and J are TRBV7-9 and TRBJ1-6; no firm D call. V was trimmed by 2 bases and J by 7 bases, leaving 9 bases between them. CDR1 SEHNR and CDR2 FQNEAQ come from the germline V gene (reference sequence). This CDR3 comprises 14 residues. CDR3 nucleotides: TGTGCCAGCAGCTTAATTAGCGGGAATTCACCCCTCCACTTT. As protein: CASSLISGNSPLHF.

The chain couples TRBV2 to TRBJ1-2, with TRBD1 as a possible D gene (5 bases). CDR1 SNHLY and CDR2 FYNNEI come from the germline V gene. The CDR3 runs to 13 residues. The V gene lost 5 bases and the J gene lost 3 bases, with 10 bases spanning the gap. CDR3 amino acids: CASSMTAHYGYTF. In DNA form, the CDR3 reads TGTGCCAGCAGTATGACAGCCCACTATGGCTACACCTTC.

The chain joins TRBV30 to TRBJ1-1, with D possibly being TRBD1 (5 bases). The CDR3 sequence is 13 residues long. The V end lost 2 bases, the J end lost 2 bases, and 9 bases lay between the germline ends. CDR1 is GTSNPN, CDR2 SVGIG, per germline (reference sequence). The CDR3 DNA follows: TGTGCCTGGAGTCCGGACACCAACACTGAAGCTTTCTTT. This sequence encodes CAWSPDTNTEAFF. Drawing the rest from reference TRBV30 and TRBJ1-1, the complete variable domain is SQTIHQWPATLVQPVGSPLSLECTVEGTSNPNLYWYRQAAGRGLQLLFYSVGIGQISSEVPQNLSASRPQDRQFILSSKKLLLSDSGFYLCAWSPDTNTEAFFGQGTRLTVV.

The chain recombines TRBV10-3 with TRBJ2-5, with D possibly matching TRBD2 (7 bases). The CDR3 totals 16 residues. Germline V gives CDR1 ENHRY, CDR2 SYGVKD. V gave up 4 bases and J gave up 2 bases, with 17 bases separating them. The DNA of the CDR3 is TGTGCCATCAGTGGCGGGGTGGGGGGGCTTCAAGAGACCCAGTACTTC. Translating it yields CAISGGVGGLQETQYF.

V gene TRBV5-1 combines with J gene TRBJ2-1, with a weak D call TRBD2 (6 bases). The CDR3 length is 14 residues. The germline CDR1 and CDR2 sequences are SGHRS and YFSETQ. The V gene lost 0 bases and the J gene lost 2 bases, with 6 bases spanning the gap. CDR3 amino acids: CASSLASAYNEQFF. CDR3 DNA: TGCGCCAGCAGCTTGGCTAGCGCCTACAATGAGCAGTTCTTC.

This chain connects TRBV11-2 to TRBJ2-7; 8 bases fit TRBD1. The CDR3 contains 16 residues. Germline V lookup: CDR1 SGHAT, CDR2 FQNNGV. With V trimmed by 5 bases and J by 3 bases, 12 bases remained unmatched. The DNA of the CDR3 is TGTGCCAGCAGCCAAGACCCACGGACAGGGTACTACGAGCAGTACTTC. Translation: CASSQDPRTGYYEQYF.

The chain carries TRBV7-2 and TRBJ2-3; D uncertain. Germline-derived CDR1 and CDR2 are SGHTA and FQGNSA. There are 17 residues in the CDR3. The V and J ends lost 4 bases and 0 bases respectively, with 17 bases between them. The CDR3 bases are TGTGCCAGCAGCTCCCAAGGCACAGTCGCTAGCACAGATACGCAGTATTTT. Translating it yields CASSSQGTVASTDTQYF.

The V call is TRBV7-6, the J call TRBJ1-5; D is perhaps TRBD1 (6 bases). The length of the CDR3 is 15 residues. The germline V and J ends were trimmed by 5 bases and 4 bases, with 15 bases remaining between them. The germline V gene encodes CDR1 SGHVS and CDR2 FNYEAQ. The chain's CDR3 is CASSPRTERNQPQHF. The CDR3 coding sequence is TGTGCCAGCAGCCCAAGGACAGAGCGGAATCAGCCCCAGCATTTT.

The chain recombines TRBV15 with TRBJ1-5; TRBD1 agrees at 9 bases. The J segment lost 5 bases and the V segment lost 1 base, leaving 6 bases of the junction unmatched. Germline CDR1 LNHNV, CDR2 YYDKDF (reference sequence). This CDR3 has 16 amino acids. The CDR3 DNA is TGTGCCACCAGCAGAGCCGGACAGGGGTACCATCAGCCCCAGCATTTT. Its protein product is CATSRAGQGYHQPQHF.

This chain links TRBV7-2 with TRBJ1-3; a weak D match, TRBD1 (5 bases). Per germline, CDR1 SGHTA and CDR2 FQGNSA. This CDR3 contains 14 residues. V lost 2 bases and J 7 bases, leaving 12 bases between the germline ends. The CDR3 loop is CASSLYRAGNTIYF. CDR3 coding DNA: TGTGCCAGCAGCTTATACCGGGCAGGGAACACCATATATTTT.